This TCR beta chain was observed in a study of HIV-infected children after antiretroviral therapy interruption. Study context: Recorded EBV and CMV exposure existed for most children.

Study results and limitations: By the end of treatment interruption, naive CD4+ clonality (Gini) increased.

Treatment meaning: PENTA 11 planned treatment interruption arm or continuous ART arm. Naive CD4+ CD45RA+ CD45RO- T cells were FACS-sorted from thawed PBMCs. The germline gives CDR1 MNHEY, CDR2 SVGAGI. The CDR3 is 14 amino acids. The ends were cut back, 8 bases at V and 5 bases at J, with 15 bases in the middle. RNA-based 3' RACE libraries used unique molecular identifiers. From the 3' RACE reads, TCRdb called clonotypes with MiXCR, one entry per CDR3 protein. Among about 89,000 distinct CDR3 sequences listed, 5.5% to 8.5% were seen once. This clonotype showed up many times. Its specificity is not known.

The clonotype comes from a pool of human donors with HIV. The sample in question was CD45RA+ CD4+ T cells from PBMCs, pooled from several time points, obtained from a donor given antiretroviral therapy, either interrupted or continuous. As to subset: naive CD4+ CD45RA+ CD45RO- T cells. V gene TRBV6-5 combines with J gene TRBJ1-4; TRBD1 might be the D (6 bases). CDR3 protein: CASVPGEGNEKLFF. The CDR3 bases are TGTGCCAGCGTCCCAGGGGAGGGGAATGAAAAACTGTTTTTT.